This T cell receptor (beta chain) was found in a study of tissue T cells after allogeneic stem cell transplantation. Losses at the gene ends were 2 bases for V and 2 bases for J; bases not matched to a gene: 3. This CDR3 comprises 16 residues. Germline CDR1 reads MSHET; CDR2 reads SYDVDS. Time point given: mouse harvest day 7 after allogeneic transplant. Tail vein injection delivered 10^7 T-cell-depleted bone marrow cells and 10^6 splenic CD5+ T cells. Sequencing was performed with immunoSEQ multiplex PCR; in TCRdb, only in-frame clones are kept and a portion is missing. The repertoire includes 7,500 to 10,000 clones, around 45% of them detected once, and over 7% sits in the top ten. This clone was seen just once. Genes and germline are mouse. Read sequence stops 1 residue before the CDR3 end, and the germline J gene provides the missing end.

Material for sequencing was gut tissue. The TCR comes from a female BALB/c mouse given C57BL/6 T cells with graft-versus-host disease after an allogeneic hematopoietic cell transplant. V is TRBV29 and J is TRBJ2-2; TRBD1 agrees at 9 bases. The DNA read from the CDR3 is TGTGCTAGCAGTTTAACCGGGACAGGGAACACCGGGCAGCTCTAC. Amino acids: CASSLTGTGNTGQLY. The entire CDR3 is CASSLTGTGNTGQLYF. Supplemented by reference TRBV29 and TRBJ2-2, the full variable domain reads DMKVTQMPRYLIKRMGENVLLECGQDMSHETMYWYRQDPGLGLQLIYISYDVDSNSEGDIPKGYRVSRKKREHFSLILDSAKTNQTSVYFCASSLTGTGNTGQLYFGEGSKLTVL.